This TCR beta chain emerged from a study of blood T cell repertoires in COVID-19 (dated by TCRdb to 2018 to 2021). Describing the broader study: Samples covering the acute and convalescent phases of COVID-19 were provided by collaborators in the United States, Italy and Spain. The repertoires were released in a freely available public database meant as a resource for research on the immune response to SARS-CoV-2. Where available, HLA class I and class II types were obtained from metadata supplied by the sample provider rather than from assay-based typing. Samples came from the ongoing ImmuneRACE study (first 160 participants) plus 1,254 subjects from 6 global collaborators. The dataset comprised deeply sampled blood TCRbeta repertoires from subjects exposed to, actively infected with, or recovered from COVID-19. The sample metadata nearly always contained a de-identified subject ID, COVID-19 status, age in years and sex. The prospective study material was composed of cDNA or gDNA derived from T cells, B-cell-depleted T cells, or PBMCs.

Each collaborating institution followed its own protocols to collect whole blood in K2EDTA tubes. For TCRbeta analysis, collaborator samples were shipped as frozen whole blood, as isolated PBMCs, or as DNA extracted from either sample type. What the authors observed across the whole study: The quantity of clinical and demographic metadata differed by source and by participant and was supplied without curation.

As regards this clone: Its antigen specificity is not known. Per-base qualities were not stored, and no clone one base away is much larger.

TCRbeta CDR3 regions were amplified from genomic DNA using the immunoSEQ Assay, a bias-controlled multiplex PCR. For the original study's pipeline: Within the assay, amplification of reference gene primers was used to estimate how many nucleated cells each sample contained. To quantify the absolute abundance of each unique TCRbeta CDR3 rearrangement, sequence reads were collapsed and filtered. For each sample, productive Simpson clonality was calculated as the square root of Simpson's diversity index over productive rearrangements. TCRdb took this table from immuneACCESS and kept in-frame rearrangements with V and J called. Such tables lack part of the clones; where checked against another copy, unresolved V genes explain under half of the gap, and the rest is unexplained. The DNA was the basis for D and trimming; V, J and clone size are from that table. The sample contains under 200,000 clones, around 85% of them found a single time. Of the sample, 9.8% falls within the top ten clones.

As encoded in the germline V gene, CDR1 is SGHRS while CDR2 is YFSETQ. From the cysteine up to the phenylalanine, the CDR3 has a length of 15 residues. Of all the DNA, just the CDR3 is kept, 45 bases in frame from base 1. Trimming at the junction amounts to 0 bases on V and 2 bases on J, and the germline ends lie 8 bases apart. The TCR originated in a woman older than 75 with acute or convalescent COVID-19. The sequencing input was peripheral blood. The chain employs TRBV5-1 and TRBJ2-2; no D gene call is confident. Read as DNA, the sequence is TGCGCCAGCAGCTTGGAGACTCCTAACACCGGGGAGCTGTTTTTT. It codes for CASSLETPNTGELFF.